Here is one TCR beta chain with its context. Its antigen is not identified. Stated time point: week 11, during vaccination. A single vaccine dose contained 300 ug of mutant IDH1 20-mer peptide, and topical imiquimod was used with it. This specimen comes from a study of a mutant IDH1 vaccine in newly diagnosed glioma. The CDR3 spans 17 residues. In germline, CDR1 is LNHDA, CDR2 SQIVND (reference sequence). V trimming: 3 bases; J trimming: 5 bases; junction bases outside the gene matches: 7. The repertoire was sequenced with immunoSEQ multiplex PCR; TCRdb's copy has only in-frame clones and lacks some. The table has roughly 120,000 clones, around 90% seen once.

Specimen: PBMCs, collected from a glioma patient whose treatment included an IDH1 peptide vaccine. This receptor was obtained from a woman aged 45-60 years with glioma. The rearrangement joins TRBV19 to TRBJ2-2; 12 bases fit TRBD2. The CDR3 nucleotides are TGTGCCAGTAGTATGGGGGTACTAGCGGGAGGAACCGGGGAGCTGTTTTTT. This encodes CASSMGVLAGGTGELFF.